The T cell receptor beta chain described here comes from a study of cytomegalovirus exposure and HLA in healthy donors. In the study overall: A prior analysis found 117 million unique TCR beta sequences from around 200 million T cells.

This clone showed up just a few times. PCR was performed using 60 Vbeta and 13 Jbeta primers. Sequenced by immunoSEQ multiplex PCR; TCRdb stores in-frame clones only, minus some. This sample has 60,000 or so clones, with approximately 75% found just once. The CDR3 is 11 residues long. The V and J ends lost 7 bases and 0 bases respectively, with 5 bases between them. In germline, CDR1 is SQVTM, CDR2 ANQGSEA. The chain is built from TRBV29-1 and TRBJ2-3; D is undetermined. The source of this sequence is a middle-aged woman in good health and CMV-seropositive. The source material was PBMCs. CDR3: CSASSTDTQYF. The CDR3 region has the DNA TGCAGCGCCTCTAGCACAGATACGCAGTATTTT.